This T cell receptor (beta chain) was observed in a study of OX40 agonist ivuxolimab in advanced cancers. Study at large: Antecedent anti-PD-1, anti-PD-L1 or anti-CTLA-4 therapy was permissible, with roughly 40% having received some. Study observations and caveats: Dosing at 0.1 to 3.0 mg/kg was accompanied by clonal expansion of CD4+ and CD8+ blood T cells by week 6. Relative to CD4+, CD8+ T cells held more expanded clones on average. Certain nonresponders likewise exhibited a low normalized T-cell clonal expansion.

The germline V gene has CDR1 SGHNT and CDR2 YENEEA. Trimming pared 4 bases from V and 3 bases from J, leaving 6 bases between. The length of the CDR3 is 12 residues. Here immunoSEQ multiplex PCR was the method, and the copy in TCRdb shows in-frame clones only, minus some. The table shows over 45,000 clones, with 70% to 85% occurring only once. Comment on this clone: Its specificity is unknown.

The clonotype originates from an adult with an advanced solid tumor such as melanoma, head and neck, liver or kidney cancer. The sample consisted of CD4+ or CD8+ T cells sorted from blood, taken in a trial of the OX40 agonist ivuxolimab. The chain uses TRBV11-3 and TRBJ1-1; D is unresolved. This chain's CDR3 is CASSSRYTEAFF. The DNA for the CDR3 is TGTGCCAGCAGCTCACGGTACACTGAAGCTTTCTTT.